This TCR beta chain stems from a study of blood T cell repertoires in COVID-19. Trimming took off 2 bases at V and 3 bases at J, with 8 bases between the two ends. The CDR3 covers 15 residues. The germline V gene has CDR1 SGHAT and CDR2 FQNNGV. Clones were read by immunoSEQ multiplex PCR, and TCRdb kept only the in-frame ones, dropping some. The data show 150,000 to 200,000 clones, roughly three quarters seen once. Participants were placed into cohorts based on the clinical history they reported. Sequenced input: PBMCs or T cells enriched from blood (not recorded which). The chain links TRBV11-2 to TRBJ1-6, with D uncertain. This TCR derives from a woman aged 45-59 years with acute COVID-19. CDR3 in amino acids: CASSLSEGYNSPLHF. The CDR3, as DNA: TGTGCCAGCAGCTTATCAGAGGGCTATAATTCACCCCTCCACTTT.